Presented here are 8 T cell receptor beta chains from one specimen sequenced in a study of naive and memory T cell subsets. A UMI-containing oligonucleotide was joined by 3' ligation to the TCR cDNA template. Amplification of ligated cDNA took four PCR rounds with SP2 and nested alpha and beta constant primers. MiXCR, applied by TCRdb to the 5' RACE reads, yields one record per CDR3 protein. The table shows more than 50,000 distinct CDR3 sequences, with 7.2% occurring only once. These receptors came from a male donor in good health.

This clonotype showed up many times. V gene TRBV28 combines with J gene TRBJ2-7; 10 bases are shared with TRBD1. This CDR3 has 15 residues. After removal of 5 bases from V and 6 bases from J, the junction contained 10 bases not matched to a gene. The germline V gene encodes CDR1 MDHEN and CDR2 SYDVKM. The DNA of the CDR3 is TGTGCCAGCAGTAACCCCGGGACAGGGGTCCGCGAGCAGTACTTC. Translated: CASSNPGTGVREQYF.

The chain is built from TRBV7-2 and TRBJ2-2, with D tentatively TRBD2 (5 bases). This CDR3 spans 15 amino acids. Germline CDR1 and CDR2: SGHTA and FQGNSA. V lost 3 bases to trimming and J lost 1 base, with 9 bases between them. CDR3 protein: CASSFFGRNTGELFF. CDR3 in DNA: TGTGCCAGCAGCTTTTTTGGGAGGAACACCGGGGAGCTGTTTTTT.

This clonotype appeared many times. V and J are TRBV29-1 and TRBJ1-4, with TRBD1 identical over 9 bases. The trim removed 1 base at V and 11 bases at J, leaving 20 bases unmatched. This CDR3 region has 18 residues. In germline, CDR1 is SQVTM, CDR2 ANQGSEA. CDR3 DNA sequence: TGCAGCGTTGAAGGACTAATTAACAGGGGGCCCGGATCGGACAAACTGTTTTTT. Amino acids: CSVEGLINRGPGSDKLFF.

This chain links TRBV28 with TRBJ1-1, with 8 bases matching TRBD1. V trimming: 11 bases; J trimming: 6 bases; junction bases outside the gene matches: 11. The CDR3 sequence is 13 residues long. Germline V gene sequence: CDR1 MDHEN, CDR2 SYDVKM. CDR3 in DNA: TGTGCCGGCCAAGGACAGGGTTTCGCTGAAGCTTTCTTT. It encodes CAGQGQGFAEAFF.

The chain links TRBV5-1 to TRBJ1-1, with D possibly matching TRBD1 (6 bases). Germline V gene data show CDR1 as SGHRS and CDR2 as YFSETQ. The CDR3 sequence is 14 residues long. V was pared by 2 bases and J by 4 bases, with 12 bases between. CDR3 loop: CASSFQGQGTEAFF. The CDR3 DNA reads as TGCGCCAGCAGCTTCCAGGGGCAGGGCACTGAAGCTTTCTTT.

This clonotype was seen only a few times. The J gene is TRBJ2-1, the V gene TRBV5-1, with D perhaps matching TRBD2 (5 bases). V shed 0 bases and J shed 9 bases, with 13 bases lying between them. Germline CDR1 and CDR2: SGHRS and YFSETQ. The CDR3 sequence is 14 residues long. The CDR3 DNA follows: TGCGCCAGCAGCTTGGTCGGGGTCTGGGGTGAGCAGTTCTTC. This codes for CASSLVGVWGEQFF.

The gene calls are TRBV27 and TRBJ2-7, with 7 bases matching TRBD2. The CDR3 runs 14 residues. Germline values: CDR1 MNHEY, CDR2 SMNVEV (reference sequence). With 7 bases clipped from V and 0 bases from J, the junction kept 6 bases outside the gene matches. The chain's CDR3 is CASILGGISYEQYF. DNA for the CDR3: TGTGCCAGCATCTTGGGGGGGATCTCCTACGAGCAGTACTTC.

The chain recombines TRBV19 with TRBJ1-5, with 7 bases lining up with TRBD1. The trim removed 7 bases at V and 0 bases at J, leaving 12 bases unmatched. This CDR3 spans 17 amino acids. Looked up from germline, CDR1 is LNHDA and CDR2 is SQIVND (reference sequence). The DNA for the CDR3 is TGTGCCAGTACCCCAGGGGGGGCAAGATATAGCAATCAGCCCCAGCATTTT. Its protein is CASTPGGARYSNQPQHF.